This T cell receptor (beta chain) was observed in a study of blood T cell repertoires in COVID-19. Study summary: The United States, Italy and Spain provided the acute and convalescent COVID-19 samples. PBMCs, B-cell-depleted T cells, or T cells were the source of the cDNA or gDNA that made up the material.

Original processing notes: From reference gene primer amplification, estimates of nucleated cell counts were derived. Here immunoSEQ multiplex PCR was the method, and the copy in TCRdb shows in-frame clones only, minus some. The DNA was the basis for D and trimming; V, J and clone size are from that table. The sample yields over 300,000 clones, about 86% seen once. Germline V CDR1 and CDR2: LGHNA, YSLEER. Trimming shortened V by 0 bases and J by 8 bases, and 16 bases separated the two germline ends. The CDR3 is 15 amino acids. The source of this sequence is a woman in her forties or fifties with acute or convalescent COVID-19. The chain carries TRBV4-3 and TRBJ1-2; D is perhaps TRBD1 (6 bases). Sequencing was carried out using peripheral blood. Here the CDR3 reads CASSQEVLGAIGYTF. CDR3 bases: TGCGCCAGCAGCCAAGAAGTGCTGGGGGCGATCGGCTACACCTTC.